The 32 T cell receptor beta chains below all came from one sample that was sequenced in a study of Ad26.COV2.S vaccination and SARS-CoV-2 variants. The treatment: 15 to 20 received Ad26.COV2.S at low or high dose, single or two shots; several received placebo; per-sample allocation not given. Collection of samples fell on day 63 after the first vaccine or placebo injection. Clones were read by immunoSEQ multiplex PCR, and TCRdb kept only the in-frame ones, dropping some. The sample shows 300,000 to 500,000 clones, approximately 91% of them seen only once. Specimen: peripheral blood, collected in a trial of Ad26.COV2.S vaccine versus placebo. The receptors here all came from a person between 18 and 60 years old who received the Ad26.COV2.S COVID-19 vaccine or a placebo.

The chain links TRBV18 to TRBJ1-5, with 12 bases that match TRBD1. The CDR3 loop spans 19 amino acids. Germline values: CDR1 KGHSH, CDR2 LQKENI. J gave up 3 bases and V 3 bases, and 12 bases lay outside the gene matches. The CDR3 nucleotides read TGTGCCAGCTCACCCACCCCGGGACAGGGGGCCAGGATCAATCAGCCCCAGCATTTT. It encodes CASSPTPGQGARINQPQHF.

The V and J genes are TRBV19 and TRBJ1-5, with 12 bases aligning to TRBD1. V shed 5 bases and J 6 bases; nucleotides not matched to a gene: 5. The CDR3 contains 15 residues. Germline lookup yields CDR1 LNHDA and CDR2 SQIVND (reference sequence). The CDR3 spells CASSRGDRGLQPQHF. The CDR3 bases are TGTGCCAGTAGTCGGGGGGACAGGGGGCTTCAGCCCCAGCATTTT.

The rearrangement joins TRBV29-1 to TRBJ2-5; no clear D. The CDR3 contains 15 residues. The germline V gene has CDR1 SQVTM and CDR2 ANQGSEA. V shed 2 bases and J shed 1 base, with 14 bases lying between them. The CDR3 DNA sequence: TGCAGCGTTGAACGCTCGATCGAGCCCCAAGAGACCCAGTACTTC. Protein product: CSVERSIEPQETQYF.

The V gene is TRBV19, the J gene TRBJ2-3; possible D gene TRBD2, 5 bases. Per the germline V gene, CDR1 is LNHDA and CDR2 is SQIVND (reference sequence). V was trimmed by 4 bases and J by 1 base, leaving 12 bases between them. This CDR3 has 15 residues. The CDR3 nucleotides read TGTGCCAGTAGTAGAGGGTGGATAGGCACAGATACGCAGTATTTT. Its protein is CASSRGWIGTDTQYF.

The V gene is TRBV6-2 or TRBV6-3, the J gene TRBJ1-6, with 10 positions matching TRBD1. The germline V gene has CDR1 MNHEY and CDR2 SVGEGT. The CDR3 spans 15 residues. V dropped 2 bases and J dropped 7; count of bases not matched to a gene: 2. CDR3: CASSYRGQGNSPLHF. The CDR3, as DNA: TGTGCCAGCAGTTACAGGGGACAGGGGAATTCACCCCTCCACTTT.

Written as DNA, the CDR3 is TGTGCCAGCAGCTCCATGGCGGGGGGCCCCGGGGAGCTGTTTTTT. This gives the protein CASSSMAGGPGELFF. The rearrangement uses TRBV7-2 and TRBJ2-2; 8 nucleotides agree with TRBD2. V lost 4 bases to trimming and J lost 6 bases; unmatched junction nucleotides: 7. Germline CDR1 reads SGHTA; CDR2 reads FQGNSA. This CDR3 has 15 amino acids.

The chain links TRBV10-3 to TRBJ1-5; no firm D call. The germline gives CDR1 ENHRY, CDR2 SYGVKD. The V end lost 7 bases, the J end lost 8 bases, and 18 bases lay between the germline ends. This CDR3 has 14 residues. The CDR3 coding sequence is TGTGCCATCACCTCGACCCCCTCCGCTGAGCCCCAGCATTTT. Translation: CAITSTPSAEPQHF.

The V gene is TRBV3-1 (or the pseudogene TRBV3-2), the J gene TRBJ2-1; TRBD1 matches at 7 bases. V dropped 2 bases and J dropped 7; count of bases not matched to a gene: 8. The CDR3 runs 15 residues. Germline V CDR1 and CDR2: LGHDT, YNNKEL (reference sequence). In DNA form, the CDR3 reads TGTGCCAGCAGCCAAAAGAGGGGGCCGCGGAATGAGCAGTTCTTC. Protein product: CASSQKRGPRNEQFF.

V usage is TRBV6-5 and J usage is TRBJ1-5; D not certain. Trimming removed 0 bases at V and 6 bases at J, with 12 bases between. The CDR3 covers 15 residues. Germline loops: CDR1 MNHEY, CDR2 SVGAGI. CDR3 amino acids: CASSYSTSHPQPQHF. CDR3 coding DNA: TGTGCCAGCAGTTACTCGACTTCGCATCCTCAGCCCCAGCATTTT.

The rearrangement links TRBV4-3 to TRBJ1-4; 10 bases fit TRBD1. The CDR3 is 16 amino acids. Trimming removed 0 bases from V and 5 bases from J; junction bases left unmatched: 3. Germline assignment: CDR1 LGHNA and CDR2 YSLEER. The DNA for the CDR3 is TGCGCCAGCAGCCAAGAACTGGACAGGGGGAATGAAAAACTGTTTTTT. This codes for CASSQELDRGNEKLFF.

The J gene is TRBJ2-5, the V gene TRBV6-1, with 15 positions matching TRBD2. V lost 4 bases, J lost 5 bases, and 8 bases stayed unmatched. Germline V CDR1 and CDR2: MNHNS, SASEGT. The CDR3 sequence is 17 residues long. The CDR3 spells CASSGWTSGGALETQYF. CDR3 in DNA: TGTGCCAGCAGTGGTTGGACTAGCGGGGGGGCATTGGAGACCCAGTACTTC.

The chain combines TRBV2 with TRBJ2-7; 13 positions match TRBD2. This CDR3 region has 15 residues. CDR1 is SNHLY, CDR2 FYNNEI, per germline. V lost 2 bases, J lost 7 bases, and 5 bases stayed unmatched. CDR3 in DNA: TGTGCCAGCAGTGAAACGACTAGCGGGGGGTGGGAGCAGTACTTC. This codes for CASSETTSGGWEQYF.

With regard to this clone: Other DNA sequences in this specimen translate into the identical CDR3. V gene TRBV6-5 combines with J gene TRBJ1-5; 9 nucleotides agree with TRBD1. The J segment lost 6 bases and the V segment lost 6 bases, leaving 3 bases of the junction unmatched. The CDR3 is 13 residues long. Germline V lookup: CDR1 MNHEY, CDR2 SVGAGI. The CDR3 coding sequence is TGTGCCAGCAGACGGGACAGGGCTCAGCCCCAGCATTTT. It translates to CASRRDRAQPQHF.

This clone was seen only a few times. This chain links TRBV6-5 with TRBJ1-1; no clear D gene. The CDR3 totals 16 residues. Deletions cut 4 bases from V and 4 bases from J, with 19 bases between. Germline CDR1 is MNHEY and CDR2 is SVGAGI. CDR3 region: CASSFARPSPTTEAFF. The CDR3 bases are TGTGCCAGCAGTTTCGCAAGGCCCAGCCCGACCACTGAAGCTTTCTTT.

The chain carries TRBV7-8 and TRBJ1-5; a weak D match, TRBD1 (6 bases). CDR1 is SGHVS and CDR2 is FQNEAQ in the germline V gene. This CDR3 contains 14 residues. Trimming removed 5 bases from V and 6 bases from J, with 14 bases in between. The CDR3 reads CASSVNRVSQPQHF. CDR3 DNA sequence: TGTGCCAGCAGCGTTAACAGGGTTAGTCAGCCCCAGCATTTT.

The rearrangement uses TRBV5-1 and TRBJ2-2, with D maybe TRBD1 (6 bases). CDR3 size: 16 residues. The V and J ends lost 5 bases and 2 bases respectively, with 16 bases between them. In germline, CDR1 is SGHRS, CDR2 YFSETQ. Here the CDR3 DNA reads TGCGCCAGCAGTACCCGGGACAACCTAAACACCGGGGAGCTGTTTTTT. Translating it yields CASSTRDNLNTGELFF. The complete variable domain, with remaining parts taken from reference TRBV5-1 and TRBJ2-2, reads KAGVTQTPRYLIKTRGQQVTLSCSPISGHRSVSWYQQTPGQGLQFLFEYFSETQRNKGNFPGRFSGRQFSNSRSEMNVSTLELGDSALYLCASSTRDNLNTGELFFGEGSRLTVL.

This chain links TRBV7-9 with TRBJ2-1, with 7 bases fitting TRBD1. This CDR3 region has 14 residues. CDR1 SEHNR and CDR2 FQNEAQ come from the germline V gene (reference sequence). The V segment lost 5 bases and the J segment 7 bases; nucleotides outside the gene matches: 8. DNA for the CDR3: TGTGCCAGCAGCCGCGAGGGGGCGAGTAATGAGCAGTTCTTC. Protein: CASSREGASNEQFF. The full variable domain, in which reference TRBV7-9 and TRBJ2-1 provide the parts outside the CDR3, is DTGVSQNPRHKITKRGQNVTFRCDPISEHNRLYWYRQTLGQGPEFLTYFQNEAQLEKSRLLSDRFSAERPKGSFSTLEIQRTEQGDSAMYLCASSREGASNEQFFGPGTRLTVL.

CDR3 DNA sequence: TGTGCCAGCAGCTTACCGGAAGCCAAAAACATTCAGTACTTC. As protein: CASSLPEAKNIQYF. The chain recombines TRBV7-2 with TRBJ2-4; D remains ambiguous. The CDR3 covers 14 residues. Germline lookup yields CDR1 SGHTA and CDR2 FQGNSA. Trimming removed 2 bases at V and 0 bases at J, with 5 bases between.

The J gene is TRBJ2-3, the V gene TRBV5-1; the D is unclear. Trimming shortened V by 0 bases and J by 6 bases, and 14 bases separated the two germline ends. Germline V CDR1 and CDR2: SGHRS, YFSETQ. The CDR3 spans 15 residues. Here the CDR3 reads CASSLGQEVHDTQYF. CDR3 DNA: TGCGCCAGCAGCTTGGGTCAGGAAGTGCACGATACGCAGTATTTT.

The J gene is TRBJ1-2, the V gene TRBV7-2; 9 bases map to TRBD1. The CDR3 is made up of 14 amino acids. V was pared by 3 bases and J by 6 bases, with 5 bases of the junction left unmatched. CDR1 is SGHTA, CDR2 FQGNSA, per germline. In nucleotides, the CDR3 is TGTGCCAGCAGCTTTACGGACAGGGGAAATGGCTACACCTTC. It is translated as CASSFTDRGNGYTF.

The genes are TRBV3-1 (or the pseudogene TRBV3-2) and TRBJ1-3, with D possibly being TRBD1 (5 bases). V lost 3 bases to trimming and J lost 0 bases, with 18 bases between them. The CDR3 spans 18 residues. Germline V gene lookup returns CDR1 LGHDT and CDR2 YNNKEL (reference sequence). The CDR3 sequence: CASSHPTRRGYSGNTIYF. In nucleotides, the CDR3 is TGTGCCAGCAGCCATCCTACGCGGAGGGGCTACTCTGGAAACACCATATATTTT.

The rearrangement uses TRBV2 and TRBJ1-2, with D perhaps TRBD1 (5 bases). V was pared by 4 bases and J by 8 bases, with 14 bases between. Germline V CDR1 and CDR2: SNHLY, FYNNEI. This CDR3 spans 13 amino acids. The CDR3 sequence: CASSGEGLIGYTF. Here the CDR3 DNA reads TGTGCCAGCAGTGGGGAGGGACTCATCGGCTACACCTTC.

The gene calls are TRBV13 and TRBJ2-2, with D uncertain. Germline loops: CDR1 PRHDT, CDR2 FYEKMQ (reference sequence). The V and J ends lost 1 base and 3 bases respectively, with 3 bases between them. This CDR3 spans 13 amino acids. The CDR3 sequence is CASSLVDTGELFF. CDR3 nucleotides: TGTGCCAGCAGCTTAGTGGACACCGGGGAGCTGTTTTTT.

The V call is TRBV6-4, the J call TRBJ2-7; possible D gene TRBD1, 5 bases. CDR1 is MRHNA, CDR2 SNTAGT, per germline. CDR3 length: 14 amino acids. Trimming removed 6 bases from V and 3 bases from J, with 15 bases in between. The CDR3 spells CASRTWTLFYEQYF. The CDR3 DNA reads as TGTGCCAGCAGAACTTGGACACTATTCTACGAGCAGTACTTC.

The sample holds one count of this clone. The chain employs TRBV13 and TRBJ1-3; 9 bases map to TRBD1. Germline CDR1 reads PRHDT; CDR2 reads FYEKMQ (reference sequence). V lost 4 bases to trimming and J lost 4 bases; unmatched junction nucleotides: 5. CDR3 length: 15 residues. The chain's CDR3 is CASSSTGGYGNTIYF. The CDR3 bases are TGTGCCAGCAGCTCCACAGGGGGCTACGGAAACACCATATATTTT.

CDR3 coding DNA: TGTGCCAGCAGTGTCGGACAGAATCAGCCCCAGCATTTT. Its translation is CASSVGQNQPQHF. The chain has TRBV27 and TRBJ1-5, with D tentatively TRBD1 (6 bases). The V gene's germline CDR1 is MNHEY and CDR2 SMNVEV (reference sequence). Trimming took off 5 bases at V and 4 bases at J, with 9 bases between the two ends. The CDR3 spans 13 residues.

This rearrangement joins TRBV2 to TRBJ2-1, with D possibly TRBD1 on 5 matching bases. This CDR3 has 14 residues. In germline, CDR1 is SNHLY, CDR2 FYNNEI. V was clipped by 7 bases and J by 2 bases, with 12 bases between them. The CDR3 spells CASKGQGTYNEQFF. The DNA for the CDR3 is TGTGCCAGCAAGGGGCAGGGTACCTACAATGAGCAGTTCTTC. The full variable domain, completed using reference TRBV2 and TRBJ2-1, is EPEVTQTPSHQVTQMGQEVILRCVPISNHLYFYWYRQILGQKVEFLVSFYNNEISEKSEIFDDQFSVERPDGSNFTLKIRSTKLEDSAMYFCASKGQGTYNEQFFGPGTRLTVL.

The rearrangement uses TRBV7-9 and TRBJ1-2; 7 nucleotides line up with TRBD1. The germline CDR1 and CDR2 sequences are SEHNR and FQNEAQ (reference sequence). Trimming cost V 5 bases and J 8 bases; bases outside gene matches: 8. This CDR3 contains 13 residues. In nucleotides, the CDR3 is TGTGCCAGCAGCGACGACAGGGTGGACGGCTACACCTTC. Protein product: CASSDDRVDGYTF.

The chain has TRBV19 and TRBJ1-2; TRBD1 matches at 9 bases. After removal of 6 bases from V and 6 bases from J, the junction contained 11 bases not matched to a gene. The germline CDR1 and CDR2 sequences are LNHDA and SQIVND (reference sequence). The length of the CDR3 is 15 residues. The CDR3 sequence is CASSPLGQGNDGYTF. The CDR3 nucleotides are TGTGCCAGTAGCCCTCTGGGACAGGGAAATGATGGCTACACCTTC.

The CDR3 region is CASSESGYPSGYTF. CDR3 nucleotides: TGTGCCAGCAGTGAATCGGGATATCCTAGTGGCTACACCTTC. The V and J genes are TRBV2 and TRBJ1-2, with D unresolved. The germline V and J ends were trimmed by 2 bases and 7 bases, with 14 bases remaining between them. This CDR3 has 14 amino acids. The germline CDR1 and CDR2 sequences are SNHLY and FYNNEI.

This clone came up once. This chain uses TRBV11-2 with TRBJ1-1; D remains unclear. Trimming cost V 1 base and J 5 bases, with 8 bases left between them. This CDR3 has 13 residues. Germline loops: CDR1 SGHAT, CDR2 FQNNGV. The DNA of the CDR3 is TGTGCCAGCAGCTTAGGACGGACTACTGAAGCTTTCTTT. Its translation: CASSLGRTTEAFF.

The J gene is TRBJ1-5, the V gene TRBV6-5, with D perhaps matching TRBD1 (5 bases). The V end lost 4 bases, the J end lost 7 bases, and 14 bases lay between the germline ends. The germline gives CDR1 MNHEY, CDR2 SVGAGI. CDR3 length: 14 residues. The CDR3 here is CASSSSWGDQPQHF. CDR3 DNA sequence: TGTGCCAGCAGTTCCTCCTGGGGGGACCAGCCCCAGCATTTT.